Following are 30 T cell receptor beta chains from one sample sequenced in a study of tumor-infiltrating lymphocytes in primary liver carcinoma. A constant-region primer served to make TCR beta cDNA from about 0.5 ug total RNA. ARM-PCR was slightly modified, and three nested multiplex PCR rounds with it gave rise to the TCR beta libraries. TRBV1-TRBV30 forward primers paired with a C-beta reverse primer drove the first two PCR rounds, 10 cycles each. MiXCR, applied by TCRdb to the multiplex PCR reads, yields one record per CDR3 protein. This table has 80,000 to 100,000 distinct CDR3 sequences, about 73% appearing once. Scientists recovered RNA and DNA together from around 18-30 mg of unsorted bulk tissue. Sample: tumor-adjacent normal liver tissue. The origin of the receptors is a man in his forties with primary liver carcinoma and hepatitis B virus infection.

In regard to this clonotype: Possible read error: a much larger clone is one base away. The chain is built from TRBV30 and TRBJ1-2, with D uncertain. Germline values: CDR1 GTSNPN, CDR2 SVGIG (reference sequence). V lost 2 bases and J lost 8, with 18 bases in between. The CDR3 totals 14 residues. CDR3 in DNA: TGTGCCTGGAGTCCTGGTGATGGGCCGGCGGGCTACACCTTC. Translating gives CAWSPGDGPAGYTF.

The rearrangement links TRBV25-1 to TRBJ2-7; no clear D gene. The CDR3 runs 14 residues. The V end lost 3 bases, the J end lost 2 bases, and 11 bases lay between the germline ends. From germline, CDR1 is MGHDK and CDR2 SYGVNS. CDR3 protein: CASSDGMGTYEQYF. Written as DNA, the CDR3 is TGTGCCAGCAGTGATGGGATGGGGACCTACGAGCAGTACTTC.

There are a few counts of this clonotype. This may come from a read error, since a much larger clone is one base off. CDR3 DNA: TGTGCCAACAGCCTATCAGGGGGTGACTCCTACGAGCAGTACTTC. Amino acids: CANSLSGGDSYEQYF. This rearrangement joins TRBV12-3 or TRBV12-4 to TRBJ2-7, with 7 bases fitting TRBD1. V lost 10 bases to trimming and J lost 0 bases; unmatched junction nucleotides: 12. CDR3 size: 15 residues.

In regard to this clonotype: The junction differs from germline at one of its ends, possibly a read error. This chain joins TRBV6-1 and TRBJ2-1; D is tentatively TRBD1 or TRBD2 (6 bases each). This CDR3 region has 17 residues. The germline gives CDR1 MNHNS, CDR2 SASEGT. The CDR3 here is CASSPSRQEGSYNERFF. In DNA, the CDR3 is TGTGCCAGCAGTCCCTCCCGACAGGAGGGCTCCTACAATGAGCGGTTCTTC.

About this clonotype itself: No conserved phenylalanine or tryptophan ends this CDR3, so it is likely a read error. The chain employs TRBV11-2 and TRBJ2-3, with TRBD2 matching over 7 bases. The CDR3 loop spans 13 amino acids. CDR1 is SGHAT, CDR2 FQNNGV, per germline. CDR3 amino acids: CASGLGEGDTQYL. The CDR3 DNA follows: TGTGCCAGCGGCTTAGGGGAGGGAGATACACAGTATCTT.

Remarks on this clonotype: With a much larger clone just one base away, this may be a read error. Written as DNA, the CDR3 is TGTGCCAGCAGTTATCCTGCAGCCAGCTCTGGAAACACCATATATTTT. Translated: CASSYPAASSGNTIYF. V usage is TRBV6-6 and J usage is TRBJ1-3; D unresolved. The CDR3 length is 16 residues. V lost 3 bases and J 0 bases, leaving 12 bases between the germline ends. Germline-derived CDR1 and CDR2 are MNHNY and SVGAGI (reference sequence).

Concerning this clonotype: An end of the junction does not agree with germline; a read error may underlie this. The V and J genes are TRBV11-2 and TRBJ1-1, with D possibly TRBD1 on 6 matching bases. Germline V lookup: CDR1 SGHAT, CDR2 FQNNGV. The CDR3 loop spans 17 amino acids. This chain's CDR3 is CASSRMGGQGFGTEASF. The CDR3 DNA reads TGTGCCAGTAGCCGAATGGGGGGACAAGGGTTCGGCACTGAAGCTTCCTTT.

This clonotype was seen a handful of times. The chain employs TRBV20-1 and TRBJ2-1; no clear D. This CDR3 is 14 amino acids long. Trimming took 6 bases from V and 6 from J, leaving 18 bases between them. Germline assignment: CDR1 DFQATT and CDR2 SNEGSKA (reference sequence). The CDR3 loop reads CSADDHRQSNEQFF. CDR3 DNA sequence: TGCAGTGCAGATGACCATCGTCAAAGCAATGAGCAGTTCTTC.

Remarks on this clonotype: At one end the junction does not follow the germline gene, possibly because of a read error. The chain has TRBV5-1 and TRBJ2-3, with 10 nucleotides matching TRBD2. CDR1 SGHRS and CDR2 YFSETQ come from the germline V gene. This CDR3 has 15 amino acids. DNA of the CDR3: TGCGTCAGCAGGCCTAGCGGGAGTGATACAGACACGCAATATTTT. It specifies CVSRPSGSDTDTQYF.

In this sample, this clonotype turned up many times. The genes are TRBV7-8 and TRBJ2-1, with 7 bases that match TRBD2. CDR3 length: 12 residues. Per germline, CDR1 SGHVS and CDR2 FQNEAQ. The junction had 2 bases not matched to a gene; V was cut back by 3 bases and J by 9 bases. CDR3 residues: CASSLGGGEQFF. CDR3 DNA: TGTGCCAGCAGCTTGGGCGGGGGTGAGCAGTTCTTC.

This clonotype was found a few times. The rearrangement uses TRBV18 and TRBJ2-5, with 7 nucleotides matching TRBD1. The germline CDR1 and CDR2 sequences are KGHSH and LQKENI. The CDR3 is 13 amino acids. V dropped 6 bases and J dropped 8; count of bases not matched to a gene: 9. CDR3 nucleotide sequence: TGTGCCAGCTCTGGTGAAGGGGGCCCCACCCAGTACTTC. As protein: CASSGEGGPTQYF.

Comment on this clonotype: A junction boundary mismatches the germline segment, possibly from a read error. This sequence joins TRBV6-1 and TRBJ2-3; D not resolved. This CDR3 region has 16 residues. The germline V gene encodes CDR1 MNHNS and CDR2 SASEGT. The CDR3 DNA is TGTGCCAGTAGTCAATTAGCAGGTTTAACCACAGATACGCAGTGTTTT. Amino acid sequence: CASSQLAGLTTDTQCF.

As regards this clonotype: A read error may account for a junction end that differs from germline. The chain links TRBV11-2 to TRBJ1-2; D is unresolved. Germline CDR1 SGHAT, CDR2 FQNNGV. The CDR3 is made up of 14 amino acids. The CDR3 loop is CASSITDPLNGCTF. The CDR3 nucleotides read TGTGCCAGCAGCATCACTGATCCGTTAAATGGCTGCACCTTC.

This clonotype was found a few times. The junction differs from germline at one of its ends, possibly a read error. The chain uses TRBV11-2 and TRBJ2-7; no reliable D call. Germline CDR1 is SGHAT and CDR2 is FQNNGV. The CDR3 spans 16 residues. This CDR3 reads CANSSFPGPRSHEQYF. The CDR3 bases are TGTGCCAACAGCTCTTTCCCTGGACCAAGGTCCCACGAGCAGTACTTC.

This clonotype was counted a few times. A much larger clone lies a single base off, so this may be a read error. V usage is TRBV5-5 and J usage is TRBJ1-4; TRBD1 agrees at 8 bases. Germline V CDR1 and CDR2: SGHKS, YYEKEE (reference sequence). The CDR3 extends over 14 amino acids. V was pared by 4 bases and J by 8 bases, with 7 bases of the junction left unmatched. The DNA for the CDR3 is TGTGCCAGCAGCCCAGGGGGCGTGGAGGAAAAACTGTTTTTT. Translated: CASSPGGVEEKLFF.

This clonotype was counted a few times. A read error may be the cause here, since a much bigger clone is one base away. This sequence joins TRBV29-1 and TRBJ2-1; 10 bases agree with TRBD2. The CDR3 runs 14 residues. The germline V gene has CDR1 SQVTM and CDR2 ANQGSEA. CDR3 residues: CSVKREGSYNEHFF. The DNA for the CDR3 is TGCAGCGTTAAGCGGGAGGGCTCCTACAATGAGCACTTCTTC.

This clonotype appeared once. The chain joins TRBV24-1 to TRBJ2-3; D remains unclear. Deletions cut 1 base from V and 0 bases from J, with 7 bases between. Per germline, CDR1 KGHDR and CDR2 SFDVKD. The CDR3 spans 15 residues. CDR3 in DNA: TGTGCCACCAGTGATTTCGCGAGCAGCACAGATACGCAGTATTTT. Amino acids: CATSDFASSTDTQYF.

In this sample, this clonotype turned up a few times. Since a much larger clone is just one base distant, this may be a read error. V is TRBV7-8 and J is TRBJ2-1; D is unclear. V shed 1 base and J shed 6 bases, with 16 bases lying between them. CDR1 is SGHVS, CDR2 FQNEAQ, per germline. The CDR3 is 16 amino acids. The CDR3 region has the DNA TGTGCCAGCAGCTTAGGGTCCCTCTCCAACCTCAATGAGCAGTTCTTC. Protein product: CASSLGSLSNLNEQFF.

Of note for this clonotype: The germline gene is not matched at one end of the junction; a read error may be the cause. The chain carries TRBV11-2 and TRBJ2-5; D is perhaps TRBD1 or TRBD2 (7 bases each). The CDR3 runs 14 residues. Germline V CDR1 and CDR2: SGHAT, FQNNGV. CDR3 coding DNA: TGTGCCTGCAGCTCCAGGGAGGGGGCGGAGACCCTGTACTTC. Translation gives CACSSREGAETLYF.

Concerning this clonotype: The CDR3 does not close with the conserved phenylalanine or tryptophan, likely indicating a read error. The V gene is TRBV10-1, the J gene TRBJ2-7; 7 bases are shared with TRBD2. Trimming at V came to 6 bases and at J to 3 bases, leaving 11 bases not matched to a gene. The germline V gene encodes CDR1 WNHNN and CDR2 SYGVQD (reference sequence). The CDR3 runs 15 residues. The CDR3 DNA reads as TGCGCCAGCAGCCCCGGGACCAGCGGGAACTACGAGCAGTACTTA. Protein product: CASSPGTSGNYEQYL.

As to this clonotype: A single base separates this from a much larger clone, so it may be a read error. The V call is TRBV6-6, the J call TRBJ2-5; maybe TRBD2 (6 bases). The CDR3 is made up of 13 amino acids. CDR1 is MNHNY, CDR2 SVGAGI, per germline (reference sequence). Trimming stripped 8 bases from V and 5 bases from J, with 15 bases between. CDR3 sequence reads: CASLRTGDETQYF. The CDR3 DNA follows: TGTGCCAGCCTGCGAACGGGGGATGAGACCCAGTACTTC.

This clonotype came up many times. The rearrangement joins TRBV30 to TRBJ1-5; 7 nucleotides line up with TRBD1. The CDR3 runs 15 residues. Trimming took 2 bases from V and 6 from J; bases not matched to a gene: 10. Germline CDR1 GTSNPN, CDR2 SVGIG (reference sequence). The CDR3 sequence is CAWSLVRTGGQPQHF. For the CDR3, the DNA is TGTGCCTGGAGTCTCGTTAGGACAGGCGGTCAGCCCCAGCATTTT.

V gene TRBV11-2 combines with J gene TRBJ2-1; perhaps TRBD2 as D (7 bases). Germline V gene lookup returns CDR1 SGHAT and CDR2 FQNNGV. Deletions cut 9 bases from V and 12 bases from J, with 30 bases between. The CDR3 runs 16 residues. The DNA of the CDR3 is TGTGCCAGTAGCCCCGAAGGGTGGCTAGGGGGGGGGTGGCAGTTCTTC. Translated: CASSPEGWLGGGWQFF.

The CDR3 DNA is TGTGCCAGCAGCCGACTAGGACAGCGGGGGGAGACCCAGTACTTC. Translated, it gives CASSRLGQRGETQYF. This rearrangement joins TRBV7-9 to TRBJ2-5, with 8 bases fitting TRBD2. From germline, CDR1 is SEHNR and CDR2 FQNEAQ (reference sequence). The CDR3 has 15 residues. The ends lost 5 bases at V and 5 bases at J; junction bases unmatched: 10.

This clonotype has ten or more counts. The V and J genes are TRBV12-3 or TRBV12-4 and TRBJ1-4; 10 bases fit TRBD1. V dropped 1 base and J dropped 7; count of bases not matched to a gene: 0. The CDR3 has 14 amino acids. Here the CDR3 reads CASSLGQGAEKLFF. The DNA of the CDR3 is TGTGCCAGCAGTTTAGGACAGGGGGCTGAAAAACTGTTTTTT.

Points on this clonotype: A junction end diverges from the germline sequence, so it may reflect a read error. The rearrangement joins TRBV6-5 to TRBJ2-7; the D gene is possibly TRBD2 (7 bases). Germline-derived CDR1 and CDR2 are MNHEY and SVGAGI. CDR3 length: 14 residues. CDR3 in DNA: TGTGCCAACAGTCACAGGGAGGGCCGGTACGAGCAGTACTTC. The encoded protein is CANSHREGRYEQYF.

This clonotype was picked up many times. V is TRBV12-3 or TRBV12-4 and J is TRBJ2-5; TRBD1 agrees at 8 bases. The CDR3 is 14 residues long. Trimming took 4 bases from V and 1 from J; bases not matched to a gene: 2. DNA for the CDR3: TGTGCCAGCAGTTCGGGACAGGCCCAAGAGACCCAGTACTTC. This encodes CASSSGQAQETQYF.

This clonotype appeared a single time. A much bigger clone sits one base away, suggesting this may be a read error. The rearrangement joins TRBV5-6 to TRBJ1-1; D gene unclear. The CDR3 spans 12 residues. Germline CDR1 is SGHDT and CDR2 is YYEEEE. The CDR3 coding sequence is TGTGCCGGCAGCTTGATCGACACTGAAGCTTTCTTT. It is translated as CAGSLIDTEAFF.

The CDR3 DNA is TGCAGTGTTCCGGGACTAGAGGTCGAGCAGTACTTC. This gives the protein CSVPGLEVEQYF. The chain has TRBV20-1 and TRBJ2-7, with TRBD2 identical over 8 bases. The V gene end was trimmed by 7 bases and the J gene end by 6 bases; junction bases not matched to a gene: 8. Germline V CDR1 and CDR2: DFQATT, SNEGSKA (reference sequence). The CDR3 length is 12 residues.

Remarks on this clonotype: A much larger clone lies one base from this, so it may be a read error. The V and J genes are TRBV10-3 and TRBJ1-1; D call uncertain. Trimming took 10 bases from V and 1 from J, leaving 16 bases between them. This CDR3 has 14 amino acids. The germline V gene has CDR1 ENHRY and CDR2 SYGVKD. Here the CDR3 reads CATRHGKTNTEAFF. CDR3 bases: TGTGCCACGAGACATGGGAAGACGAACACTGAAGCTTTCTTT.